Below, one T cell receptor beta chain is given with its context. The second PCR ran about 7 to 12 cycles with a sample-barcoded 5' primer and J-beta primers. TCRdb recomputed calls from the 5' RACE reads with MiXCR, one row per CDR3 protein. Here the sample spans around 1.5 million distinct CDR3 sequences, around 59% being singletons. The data were obtained in a study of blood T cells in healthy people across ages. The receptor's source is a man aged 18 to 30 in good health. What was sequenced was blood.

CDR3 sequence: CASSHPTGGNTEAFF. As DNA, the CDR3 is TGCGCCAGCAGCCATCCGACAGGCGGAAACACTGAAGCTTTCTTT. V gene TRBV4-1 combines with J gene TRBJ1-1, with D possibly being TRBD1 (6 bases). CDR1 and CDR2 (germline): MGHRA, YSYEKL. Trimming pared 3 bases from V and 2 bases from J, leaving 13 bases between. The CDR3 runs 15 residues.